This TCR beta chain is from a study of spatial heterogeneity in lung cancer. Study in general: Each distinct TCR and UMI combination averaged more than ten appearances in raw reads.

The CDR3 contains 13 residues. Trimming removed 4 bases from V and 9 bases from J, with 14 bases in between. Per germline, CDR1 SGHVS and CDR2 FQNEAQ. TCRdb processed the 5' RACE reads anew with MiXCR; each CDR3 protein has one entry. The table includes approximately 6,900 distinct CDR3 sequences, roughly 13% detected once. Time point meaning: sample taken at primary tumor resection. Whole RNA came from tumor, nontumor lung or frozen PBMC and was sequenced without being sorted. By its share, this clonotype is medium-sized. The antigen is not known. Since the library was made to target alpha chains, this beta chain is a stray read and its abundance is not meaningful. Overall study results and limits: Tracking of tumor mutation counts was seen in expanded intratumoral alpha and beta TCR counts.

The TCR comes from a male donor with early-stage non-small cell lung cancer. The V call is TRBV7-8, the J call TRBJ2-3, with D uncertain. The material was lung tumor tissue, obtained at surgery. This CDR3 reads CASSSYARHTQYF. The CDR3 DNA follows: TGTGCCAGCAGCTCATACGCTAGGCACACGCAGTATTTT.